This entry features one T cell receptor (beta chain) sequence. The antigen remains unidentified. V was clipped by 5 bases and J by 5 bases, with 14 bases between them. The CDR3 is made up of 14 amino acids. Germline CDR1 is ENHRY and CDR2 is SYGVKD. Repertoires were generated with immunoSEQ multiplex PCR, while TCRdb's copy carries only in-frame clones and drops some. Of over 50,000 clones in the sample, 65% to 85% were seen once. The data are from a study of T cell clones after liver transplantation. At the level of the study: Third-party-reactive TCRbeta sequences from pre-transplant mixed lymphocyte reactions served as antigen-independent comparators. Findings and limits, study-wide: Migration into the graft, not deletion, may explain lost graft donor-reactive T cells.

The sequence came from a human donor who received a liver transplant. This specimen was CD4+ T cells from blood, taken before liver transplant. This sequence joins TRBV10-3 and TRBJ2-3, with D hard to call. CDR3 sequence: CAISLGSLGDTQYF. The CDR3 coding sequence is TGTGCCATCAGTTTAGGATCGTTGGGAGATACGCAGTATTTT.